This TCR beta chain was found in a study of T cells after yellow fever vaccination. The study, taken as a whole, reports: On re-exposure, the response was weaker but peaked faster, at day 5 versus 15.

A word on this clonotype: The antigen remains undetermined.

Using its own MiXCR run on the 5' RACE reads, TCRdb lists one record per CDR3 protein. The sample consists of 450,000 to 600,000 distinct CDR3 sequences, roughly a sixth of them appearing once. This CDR3 is 16 amino acids long. CDR1 and CDR2 from the germline V gene are KGHSH and LQKENI. With 2 bases clipped from V and 5 bases from J, the junction kept 9 bases outside the gene matches. The genes are TRBV18 and TRBJ1-1, with 9 bases that match TRBD1. This TCR came from a man younger than 35 who received the YFV17D yellow fever vaccine. Sequences were derived from PBMCs, sampled about 5 days after the first yellow fever vaccination. In nucleotides, the CDR3 is TGTGCCAGCTCACCAGATCAGACAGGGGGAGGTACTGAAGCTTTCTTT. Its protein is CASSPDQTGGGTEAFF.